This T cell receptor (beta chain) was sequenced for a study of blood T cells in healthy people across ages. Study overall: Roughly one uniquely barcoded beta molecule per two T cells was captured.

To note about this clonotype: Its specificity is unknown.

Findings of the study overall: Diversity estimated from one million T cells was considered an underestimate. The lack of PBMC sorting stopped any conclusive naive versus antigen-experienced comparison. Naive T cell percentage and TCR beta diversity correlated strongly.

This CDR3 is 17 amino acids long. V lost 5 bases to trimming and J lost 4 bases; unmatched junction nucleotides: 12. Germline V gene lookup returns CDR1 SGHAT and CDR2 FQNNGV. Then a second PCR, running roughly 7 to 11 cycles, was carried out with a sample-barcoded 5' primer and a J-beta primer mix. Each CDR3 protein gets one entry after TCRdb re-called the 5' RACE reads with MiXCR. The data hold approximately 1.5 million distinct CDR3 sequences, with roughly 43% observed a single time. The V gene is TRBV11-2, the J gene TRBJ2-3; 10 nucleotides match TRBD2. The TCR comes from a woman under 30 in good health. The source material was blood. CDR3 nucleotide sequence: TGTGCCAGCAGCCCCGAGCTGGCTAGCGGGAGAGCAGATACGCAGTATTTT. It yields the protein CASSPELASGRADTQYF.